This T cell receptor (beta chain) was recorded in a study of cytomegalovirus exposure and HLA in healthy donors. Study findings and constraints: There were some public TCRs occurring in many donors, but most TCR sequences were rare. Altogether, about 160 TCR beta chains were recorded as cytomegalovirus-associated. The classifier reportedly diagnosed cytomegalovirus status with high specificity and sensitivity.

From germline, CDR1 is SGHRS and CDR2 YFSETQ. The CDR3 loop spans 15 amino acids. Deletions cut 4 bases from V and 4 bases from J, with 16 bases between. Some clones are missing from TCRdb's copy, which holds only in-frame ones; the method was immunoSEQ multiplex PCR. The sample yields approximately 200,000 clones, roughly three quarters seen once. The table lists this clone with a few counts. The antigen is unknown. The chain carries TRBV5-1 and TRBJ2-3, with a weak D call TRBD2 (6 bases). The receptor's source is a woman in her 30s in good health and CMV-seronegative. The sample taken for sequencing was PBMCs. CDR3 coding DNA: TGCGCCAGCAGCAAAACCACGGGAGTTCCAGATACGCAGTATTTT. Protein sequence: CASSKTTGVPDTQYF.